This TCR beta chain stems from a study of blood T cells in healthy people across ages. Donors ranged from roughly 6 to 90 years old and were healthy Caucasians in Russia. CDR1 is LGHDT and CDR2 is YNNKEL in the germline V gene (reference sequence). The CDR3 is 18 residues long. Between the trimmed V and J ends, which lost 2 bases and 4 bases, there was a span of 23 bases. A sample-barcoded 5' primer and a J-beta primer mix were used in a second PCR of roughly 7 to 12 cycles. TCRdb ran MiXCR on the 5' RACE reads and lists one entry per CDR3 protein. Of approximately 900,000 distinct CDR3 sequences listed, about 48% are singletons.

This TCR was sampled from a man younger than 45 in good health. The sequenced sample was blood. The J gene is TRBJ1-2, the V gene TRBV3-1; D may be TRBD1 (5 bases). In DNA, the CDR3 is TGTGCCAGCAGCCAAACGGCGGTGTTGGTTCAGGGCTCCTATGGCTACACCTTC. As protein: CASSQTAVLVQGSYGYTF.